The clone carrying this T cell receptor beta chain was recorded many times. Its antigen is undetermined. These data come from a study of lung T cells in sarcoidosis with Löfgren's syndrome. On the study more broadly: Löfgren's syndrome patients were the main repertoire analysis focus.

Study-level results: Versus controls, Löfgren's syndrome patients reportedly showed TRAV12-1 and TRBV2 as most expanded. Multiple Löfgren's syndrome patients reportedly shared TRAV12-1 and TRBV2 CDR3 motifs.

The CDR3 covers 14 residues. CDR1 is SGHAT and CDR2 is FQNNGV in the germline V gene. V lost 1 base to trimming and J lost 6 bases, with 11 bases between them. TCRdb itself ran the reads through MiXCR, one entry per CDR3 protein. The profile shows more than 50,000 distinct CDR3 sequences, less than 25% of them singletons. The sequence came from a human donor with sarcoidosis (Löfgren's syndrome or another form), or a control subject (not recorded which). The sequenced sample consisted of CD4+ T cells from PBMCs. The V gene is TRBV11-2, the J gene TRBJ2-3; D tentatively fits TRBD1 or TRBD2 (5 bases each). CDR3 residues: CASSLVWGYDTQYF. DNA for the CDR3: TGTGCCAGCAGCTTAGTTTGGGGGTACGATACGCAGTATTTT.